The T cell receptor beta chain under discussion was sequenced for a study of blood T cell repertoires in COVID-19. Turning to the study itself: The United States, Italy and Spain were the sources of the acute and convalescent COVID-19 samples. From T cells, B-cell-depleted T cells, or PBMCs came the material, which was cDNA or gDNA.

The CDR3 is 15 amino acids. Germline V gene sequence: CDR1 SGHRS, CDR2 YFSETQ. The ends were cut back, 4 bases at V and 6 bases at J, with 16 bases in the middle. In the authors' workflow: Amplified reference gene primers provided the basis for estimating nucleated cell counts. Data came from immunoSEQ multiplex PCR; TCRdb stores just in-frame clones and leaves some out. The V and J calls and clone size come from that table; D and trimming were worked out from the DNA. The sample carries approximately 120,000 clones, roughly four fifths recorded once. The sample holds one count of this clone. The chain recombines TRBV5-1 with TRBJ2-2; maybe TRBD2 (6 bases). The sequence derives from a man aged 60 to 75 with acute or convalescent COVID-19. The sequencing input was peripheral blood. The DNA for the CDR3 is TGCGCCAGCAGCCCTTGGGGAGGTAGGGCCGGGGAGCTGTTTTTT. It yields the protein CASSPWGGRAGELFF.